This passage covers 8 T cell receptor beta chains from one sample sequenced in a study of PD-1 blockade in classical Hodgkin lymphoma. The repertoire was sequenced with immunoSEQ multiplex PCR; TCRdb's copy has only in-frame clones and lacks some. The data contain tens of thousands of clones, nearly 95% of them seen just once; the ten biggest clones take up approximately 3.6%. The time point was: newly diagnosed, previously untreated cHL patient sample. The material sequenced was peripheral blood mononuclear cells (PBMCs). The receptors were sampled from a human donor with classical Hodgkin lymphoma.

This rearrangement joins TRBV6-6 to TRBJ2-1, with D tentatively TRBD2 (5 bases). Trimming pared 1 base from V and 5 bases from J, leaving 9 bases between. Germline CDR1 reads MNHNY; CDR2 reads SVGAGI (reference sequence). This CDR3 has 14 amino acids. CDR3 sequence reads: CASSYWLANNEQFF. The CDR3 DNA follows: TGTGCCAGCAGTTACTGGTTAGCGAACAATGAGCAGTTCTTC.

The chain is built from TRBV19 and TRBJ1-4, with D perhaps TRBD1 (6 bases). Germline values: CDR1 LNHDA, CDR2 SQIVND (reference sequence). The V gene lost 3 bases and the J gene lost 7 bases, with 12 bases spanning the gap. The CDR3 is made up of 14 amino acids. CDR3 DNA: TGTGCCAGTAGTATTATGGGGGCAGGTGAAAAACTGTTTTTT. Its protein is CASSIMGAGEKLFF. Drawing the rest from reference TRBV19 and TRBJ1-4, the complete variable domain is DGGITQSPKYLFRKEGQNVTLSCEQNLNHDAMYWYRQDPGQGLRLIYYSQIVNDFQKGDIAEGYSVSREKKESFPLTVTSAQKNPTAFYLCASSIMGAGEKLFFGSGTQLSVL.

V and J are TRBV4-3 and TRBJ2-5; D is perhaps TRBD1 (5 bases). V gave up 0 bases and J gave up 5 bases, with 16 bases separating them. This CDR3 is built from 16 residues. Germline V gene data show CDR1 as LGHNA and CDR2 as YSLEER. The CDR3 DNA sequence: TGCGCCAGCAGCCAAGACAAGGGTTTAGGGGTGGAGACCCAGTACTTC. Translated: CASSQDKGLGVETQYF.

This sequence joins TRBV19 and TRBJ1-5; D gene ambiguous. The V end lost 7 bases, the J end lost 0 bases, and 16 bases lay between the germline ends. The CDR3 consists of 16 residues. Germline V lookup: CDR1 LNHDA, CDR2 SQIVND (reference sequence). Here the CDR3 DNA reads TGTGCCAGTACCTATTTTCCCTCTTATAGCAATCAGCCCCAGCATTTT. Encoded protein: CASTYFPSYSNQPQHF.

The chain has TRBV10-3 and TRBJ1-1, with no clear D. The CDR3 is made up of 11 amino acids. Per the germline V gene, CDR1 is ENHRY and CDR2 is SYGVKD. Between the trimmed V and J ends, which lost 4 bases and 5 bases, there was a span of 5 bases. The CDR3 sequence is CAISAQTEAFF. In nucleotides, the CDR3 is TGTGCCATCAGTGCCCAGACTGAAGCTTTCTTT.

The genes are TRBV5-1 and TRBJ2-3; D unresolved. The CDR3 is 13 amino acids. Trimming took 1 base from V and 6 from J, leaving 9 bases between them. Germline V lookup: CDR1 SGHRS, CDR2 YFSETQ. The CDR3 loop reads CASSLSETDTQYF. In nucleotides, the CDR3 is TGCGCCAGCAGCTTGTCAGAGACGGATACGCAGTATTTT.

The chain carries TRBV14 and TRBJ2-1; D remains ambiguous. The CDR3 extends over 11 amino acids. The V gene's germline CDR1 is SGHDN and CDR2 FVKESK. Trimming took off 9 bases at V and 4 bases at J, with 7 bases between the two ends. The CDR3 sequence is CASARYNEQFF. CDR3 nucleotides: TGTGCCAGTGCCCGGTACAATGAGCAGTTCTTC.

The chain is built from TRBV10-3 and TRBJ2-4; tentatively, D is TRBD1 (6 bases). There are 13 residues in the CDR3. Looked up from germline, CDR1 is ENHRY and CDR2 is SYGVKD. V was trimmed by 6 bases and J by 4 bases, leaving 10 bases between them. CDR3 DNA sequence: TGTGCCATCAGGGGCGGACAGAAAAACATTCAGTACTTC. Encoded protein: CAIRGGQKNIQYF.